The entry below describes one T cell receptor (beta chain). Its matching antigen is unknown. Generation of TCR beta cDNA was performed by 5'RACE template switching incorporating UMIs. TCRdb reprocessed the 5' RACE reads; each CDR3 protein has one entry and no DNA is given. The sample has about 550,000 distinct CDR3 sequences. These data originate in a study of T cells expressing NK-cell markers. Turning to the study itself: In sorted CD3+CD56+NKG2C+, CD3+CD56+NKG2C- and CD3+CD56-NKG2C+ T cells, TCR beta repertoires were obtained. Study outcomes and limitations: Specificity for HCMV among expanded NKG2C+ T cell clones was not established.

Material for sequencing was blood T cells: a sorted CD56 or NKG2C T cell subset, CD4+ or CD8+ T cells, or bulk PBMC T cells (not recorded which). The source of this sequence is a man aged 18 to 29 in good health.

The CDR3 here is CASSYPLAGREETQYF. This chain links TRBV6-5 with TRBJ2-5; the TCRdb D gene call, TRBD2, has no DNA to confirm it. CDR3 length: 16 amino acids. CDR1 and CDR2 from the germline V gene are MNHEY and SVGAGI.